This T cell receptor beta chain was sequenced for a study of cytomegalovirus exposure and HLA in healthy donors (TCRdb year 2017). Regarding the study in general: An earlier analysis of 587 of the donors reported about 280 Gb of sequence data and some 110 million unique TCR beta sequences obtained from about 179 million T cells. An early release covering roughly 640 HLA-typed donors comprised around 300 gigabases of sequencing data and tens of millions of unique TCR sequences. Of the approximately 400 genotyped donors, approximately 80% fell in the genetic ancestry cluster associated with self-reported Caucasian donors. The aim of the study was to test whether cataloging public T cell receptors could identify signatures of past pathogen exposure. The study profiled the T cell repertoires of some 610 subjects by immunosequencing and related them to cytomegalovirus serostatus. A separate validation cohort of roughly 110 different subjects was used in addition to the 666-subject first cohort. To predict cytomegalovirus infection status, the study combined high-throughput TCR immunosequencing, statistical association of individual TCRs with disease status, and machine learning. A later analysis re-examined previously published TCR beta repertoires from roughly 650 donors and added high-resolution HLA genotyping to investigate patterns of TCR occurrence. In the later analysis, no new phenotypic data were used to find candidate immune exposures; instead, reliance was placed on TCR beta sequences and their occurrence across donors. In an earlier analysis of roughly 580 of the donors, high-throughput TCR beta sequencing was used to judge whether each TCR beta V gene segment behaved as functional or pseudogenic. Donor age, sex, ethnicity and CMV serostatus were compiled together with the repertoire data. A later genetic analysis used genome-wide SNP genotypes for about three fifths of the 666 donors, treating that subset as a discovery cohort. Every repertoire in the discovery cohort had been generated on one and the same sequencing platform. HLA typing covered class I and class II loci at four-digit resolution. Typing coverage varied by locus: roughly 620-630 donors for A, B, C, DRB1 and DQB1; 500 to 550 for DQA1; 600 to 610 for DPA1; roughly 450 for DPB1. About 5 DR-DQ haplotypes were handled as single units for association and clustering, since linkage in the cohort was strong. Among 398 genotyped donors of the cohort, an average of roughly 240,000 unique TCR beta nucleotide sequences were sequenced per donor, approximately 20% of them non-productive.

On the study overall, not on this receptor specifically: Most CMV-associated TCR beta chains appeared to be HLA-restricted in a later analysis, and the HLA associations seemed to be driven largely by CMV exposure. According to the authors, the approach could potentially be generalized to other disease states and immunological phenotypes. Assigning TCR associations to individual alleles was difficult when HLA alleles, especially DR and DQ, strongly co-occurred. Because HLA typing was missing for some donors at each locus, association tests included only the typed subset. Broadly in line with IMGT annotations, most TCR beta V segments showed up in productive rearrangements about 87% or about 30% of the time in an earlier analysis of 450 to 750 of the donors. A later genetic analysis associated a missense DCLRE1C variant with V-gene and J-gene trimming of TCR beta chains, and an independent cohort replicated the association. The study gave a list of under 200 TCR beta chains associated with cytomegalovirus. According to a later analysis, parvovirus B19, influenza, CMV and Epstein-Barr virus appeared linked to several top co-occurrence clusters. A few of the identified cytomegalovirus-associated TCR beta chains were confirmed in vitro to be specific for cytomegalovirus antigens. A further reported finding was that TCR beta sequences accurately predicted the HLA-A and HLA-B alleles for most subjects in the first cohort. Roughly uniform sequencing depth across donors was assumed in presence/absence analyses, although this assumption may not hold. Compared with the roughly 670-donor mean, donors in an Asian-associated ancestry cluster had fewer N-insertions in productive TCRs, according to a later genetic analysis. The classifier was reported to diagnose cytomegalovirus status with high specificity and sensitivity in both the original and validation cohorts. A cluster of highly shared sequence variants was judged likely to represent a technical artifact of the sequencing pipeline. The only immune exposure information available for the cohort was CMV serostatus. Linkage disequilibrium might explain the correlated functional status among segregating V segments, but an unknown experimental factor could not be excluded. Because counts were too low, roughly 16 rarely observed V segments, including chromosome 9 orphons, were excluded from the earlier analysis of a few hundred of the donors. In this cohort, only TCR beta chains were sequenced, and detectable features were limited by the absence of alpha or paired-chain data. Most TCR sequences were seen in very few donors, while some public TCRs were found in many individuals. In a later analysis, HLA-associated TCR beta chains were found to be more clonally expanded and to have lower generation probabilities than equally common non-associated chains. Specific HLA alleles were associated with more than 15,000 TCR beta sequences at a false discovery rate of 0.05 in a later analysis. In a later analysis, TCR association rates were found to vary across HLA loci, with the most associated TCRs seen for DRB1 alleles and the fewest for HLA-C alleles. Some IMGT-functional V segments, including TRBV6-2 and TRBV6-3, could not be told apart with the 87-base-pair reads, so those segments were excluded.

Libraries were built with the immunoSEQ multiplex PCR assay. The multiplex PCR relied on a mix of 60 forward primers for TCR Vbeta segments and 13 reverse primers for TCR Jbeta segments. Amplification of the CDR3 region of rearranged TCR beta genes was performed with a multiplex PCR assay on genomic DNA. The Illumina HiSeq System was used to sequence the amplified TCR beta libraries as 87-base-pair reads. The source study handled its data this way. A later analysis counted tens of millions of unique TCR beta chains across the roughly 700 repertoires, and some 11 million of these chains were shared by at least two donors. To remove PCR and sequencing errors, raw reads were error-corrected and collapsed into unique sequences using a nearest-neighbor algorithm that merged closely related sequences. Alignment of CDR3 sequences to IMGT reference sequences was used to assign V, D and J gene segments. For a sequence to be retained, at least a six-nucleotide match to both a V gene segment and a J gene segment was required. A rearrangement counted as productive if the CDR3 had no stop codons and remained in frame with V and J, and every other rearrangement counted as non-productive. CDR3 was defined according to IMGT convention as the region running from the second conserved V-encoded cysteine to the conserved J-encoded phenylalanine. The earlier analysis of 500 to 650 of the donors excluded any sequence lacking an unambiguous match to a single V gene segment. In an earlier analysis of 500 to 750 of the donors, V segments were called functional above 56.7% productive rearrangements and were called segregating when the between-donor standard deviation exceeded 5%. A statistical classification framework was built to diagnose cytomegalovirus status from the catalog of TCR beta chain sequences. In a later analysis, TCR nucleotide sequences were compared against IMGT/GENE-DB human TR gene sequences so that V and J genes could be assigned. The TCRdist pipeline was used in a later analysis to assign CDR3 sequences and most-parsimonious VDJ recombination scenarios. In a later analysis, every TCR beta chain was defined by the combination of its CDR3 amino acid sequence and its V-gene family, and reads without a unique V-gene family were dropped. A later analysis removed several hundred highly shared, low-generation-probability nucleotide sequences to deal with suspected cross-contamination and a sequencing artifact. In a later analysis, a clonal expansion index for each public chain was calculated from normalized within-repertoire ranks of inferred template counts. In a later analysis, generation probabilities were computed using a VDJ recombination model fitted to out-of-frame rearrangements, and the results were checked against IGoR. In a later analysis, hypergeometric tests were used to score TCR-TCR, TCR-HLA and TCR-CMV co-occurrence, with a repertoire-size bias correction applied to TCR pairs. In a later analysis, false discovery rates were estimated by permuting HLA or CMV assignments 20 times. In a later analysis, co-occurring TCRs were grouped using DBSCAN, and TCRdist sequence similarity was added for clustering within HLA-allele-positive subsets. Repertoires with fewer than 30,000 or more than 120,000 public chains were left out of co-occurrence clustering, as were five repertoires with anomalous nucleotide sharing. Held by TCRdb, this immuneACCESS table contains in-frame sequences only and omits some clones. Under half of the omission traces to an unresolved V gene where checked; the cause of the rest is unknown. The DNA gave D and trimming, while V, J and clone size come from that table. The sample table contains about 200,000 clones; only one count was recorded for roughly 80% of them. 2.9% of the sample rests with the top ten.

The CDR3 goes from the cysteine to the phenylalanine over 15 residues. Just the 45-base CDR3 DNA is kept, in frame starting at base 1. CDR1 SGHTA and CDR2 FQGTGA are derived from the germline V gene. As for this clone: No cognate antigen has been identified for it. The junction does not match germline at one end; this may be a read error.

The cohort comprised under 700 healthy bone marrow donors. Cohort members were all nominally healthy when sampled, although unrecorded immune exposures were likely present. The donor tested CMV seronegative and was one of the 352 seronegative cohort members. A peripheral blood sample was provided by each donor, and peripheral blood mononuclear cells were used for TCR beta sequencing. The Qiagen DNeasy Blood Extraction Kit was used to extract genomic DNA from the blood cell samples. The chain employs TRBV7-3 and TRBJ1-1; TRBD1 is a possible D gene, resting on 6 matching bases. Sequences were obtained from PBMCs. This sequence originates from a man aged 25 to 40 in good health and CMV-seronegative. The DNA reads TGTGCCAACAGCTTAGCTCCAGGGGTTAAGACTGAAGCTTTCTTT. It translates as CANSLAPGVKTEAFF.